This TCR beta chain was profiled in a study of tumor and adjacent non-tumor tissue in lung cancer. On the study more broadly: Samples averaged around 4 million productive TCRbeta reads each.

A note on this clonotype: As yet, its antigen is unknown. An end of the junction does not agree with germline; a read error may underlie this.

The template was RNA from unsorted bulk tissue. CDR1 and CDR2 from the germline V gene are SQVTM and ANQGSEA. This CDR3 has 13 residues. The study's findings and limits: Significantly higher TCR diversity was found in tumor than normal lung. Shorter survival was associated with higher TCR diversity in tumors. Tumor repertoires had a smaller top 100 clone share than normal lung.

TCRbeta libraries were built with three rounds of nested PCR, modified from ARM-PCR. TCRdb called the multiplex PCR reads again in MiXCR, with one record for every CDR3 protein. The sample yields roughly 220,000 distinct CDR3 sequences, about two thirds seen once. The J gene is TRBJ2-7, the V gene TRBV29-1; 7 positions match TRBD2. The TCR sequence derives from a man in his 60s with non-small cell lung cancer. The specimen sequenced was lung tumor tissue. CDR3 sequence reads: CSARQAGPYEQYF. The CDR3 nucleotides are TGCAGCGCCCGACAAGCGGGGCCCTATGAGCAGTACTTC.